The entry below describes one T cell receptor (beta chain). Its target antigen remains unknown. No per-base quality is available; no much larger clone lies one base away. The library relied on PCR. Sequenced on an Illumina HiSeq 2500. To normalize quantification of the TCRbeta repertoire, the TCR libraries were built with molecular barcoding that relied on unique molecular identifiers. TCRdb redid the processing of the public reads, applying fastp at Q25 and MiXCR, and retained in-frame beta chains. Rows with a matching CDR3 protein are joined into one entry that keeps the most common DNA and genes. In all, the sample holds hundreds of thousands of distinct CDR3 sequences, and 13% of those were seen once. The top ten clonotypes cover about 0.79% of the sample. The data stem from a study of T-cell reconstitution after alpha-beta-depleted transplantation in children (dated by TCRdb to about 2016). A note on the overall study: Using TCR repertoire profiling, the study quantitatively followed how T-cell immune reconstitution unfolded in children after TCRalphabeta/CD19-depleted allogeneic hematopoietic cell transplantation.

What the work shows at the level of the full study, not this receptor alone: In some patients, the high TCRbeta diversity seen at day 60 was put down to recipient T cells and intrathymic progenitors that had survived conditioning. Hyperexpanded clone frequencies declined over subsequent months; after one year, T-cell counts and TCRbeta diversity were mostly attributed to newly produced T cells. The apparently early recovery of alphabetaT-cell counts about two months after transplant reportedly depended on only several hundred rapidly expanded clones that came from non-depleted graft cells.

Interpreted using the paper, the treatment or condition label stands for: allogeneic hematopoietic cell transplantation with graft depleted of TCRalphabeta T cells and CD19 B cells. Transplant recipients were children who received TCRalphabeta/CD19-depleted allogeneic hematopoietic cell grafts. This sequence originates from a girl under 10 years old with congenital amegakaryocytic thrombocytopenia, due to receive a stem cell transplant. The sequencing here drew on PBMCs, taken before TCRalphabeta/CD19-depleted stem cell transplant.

The bases read TGCGCCAGCAGCCAAGTCAGTCTAGGTACCTACGAGCAGTACTTC. The encoded protein is CASSQVSLGTYEQYF. The rearranged segments are TRBV4-1 and TRBJ2-7; too little of a D gene remains to name it. The CDR3 starts with the cysteine, ends with the phenylalanine, and has 15 residues. The sequence is cut down to CDR3 DNA, 45 bases in frame from base 1. Based on the germline V gene, the CDR1 and CDR2 sequences are MGHRA and YSYEKL. V is clipped by 1 base and J by 2 bases, and the sequence between their germline boundaries is 12 bases long.